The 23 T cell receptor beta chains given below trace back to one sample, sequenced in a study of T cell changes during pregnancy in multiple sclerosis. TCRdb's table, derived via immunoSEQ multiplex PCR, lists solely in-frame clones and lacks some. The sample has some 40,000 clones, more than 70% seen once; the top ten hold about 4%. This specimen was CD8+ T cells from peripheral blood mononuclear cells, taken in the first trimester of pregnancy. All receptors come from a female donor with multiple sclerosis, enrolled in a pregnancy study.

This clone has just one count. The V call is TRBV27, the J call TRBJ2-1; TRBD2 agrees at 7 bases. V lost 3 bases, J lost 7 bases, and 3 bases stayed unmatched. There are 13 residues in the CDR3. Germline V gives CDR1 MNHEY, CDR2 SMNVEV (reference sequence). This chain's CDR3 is CASSFGGGNEQFF. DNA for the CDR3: TGTGCCAGCAGTTTCGGCGGGGGAAATGAGCAGTTCTTC.

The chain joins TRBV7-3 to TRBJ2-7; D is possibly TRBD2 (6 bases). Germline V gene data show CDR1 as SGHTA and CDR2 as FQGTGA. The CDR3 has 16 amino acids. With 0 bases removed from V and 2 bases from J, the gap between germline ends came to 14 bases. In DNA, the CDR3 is TGTGCCAGCAGCTTAACCCCCGTGGGGGAGGCCTACGAGCAGTACTTC. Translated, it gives CASSLTPVGEAYEQYF.

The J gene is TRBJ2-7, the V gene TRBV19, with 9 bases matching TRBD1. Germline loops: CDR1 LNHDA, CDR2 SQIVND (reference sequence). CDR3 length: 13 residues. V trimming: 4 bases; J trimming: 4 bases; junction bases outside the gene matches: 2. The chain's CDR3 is CASSKTGGYEQYF. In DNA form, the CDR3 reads TGTGCCAGTAGTAAGACAGGGGGGTACGAGCAGTACTTC. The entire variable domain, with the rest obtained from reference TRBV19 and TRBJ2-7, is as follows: DGGITQSPKYLFRKEGQNVTLSCEQNLNHDAMYWYRQDPGQGLRLIYYSQIVNDFQKGDIAEGYSVSREKKESFPLTVTSAQKNPTAFYLCASSKTGGYEQYFGPGTRLTVT.

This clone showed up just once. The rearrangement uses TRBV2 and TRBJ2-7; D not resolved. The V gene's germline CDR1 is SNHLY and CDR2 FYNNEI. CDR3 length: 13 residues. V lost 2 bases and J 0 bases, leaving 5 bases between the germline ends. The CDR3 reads CASSEQASYEQYF. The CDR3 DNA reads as TGTGCCAGCAGTGAACAGGCCTCCTACGAGCAGTACTTC.

Here the CDR3 reads CASRPPSGGASGELFF. CDR3 bases: TGTGCCAGCAGGCCTCCTAGCGGGGGGGCCTCCGGGGAGCTGTTTTTT. This chain joins TRBV5-5 and TRBJ2-2, with 12 nucleotides matching TRBD2. This CDR3 is 16 amino acids long. Germline V lookup: CDR1 SGHKS, CDR2 YYEKEE (reference sequence). V lost 5 bases, J lost 6 bases, and 8 bases stayed unmatched.

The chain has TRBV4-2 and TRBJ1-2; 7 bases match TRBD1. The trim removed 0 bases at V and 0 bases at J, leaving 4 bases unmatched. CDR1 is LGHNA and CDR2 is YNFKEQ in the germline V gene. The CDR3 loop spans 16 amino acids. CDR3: CASSQEGTAPNYGYTF. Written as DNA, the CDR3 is TGTGCCAGCAGCCAAGAGGGGACAGCCCCTAACTATGGCTACACCTTC.

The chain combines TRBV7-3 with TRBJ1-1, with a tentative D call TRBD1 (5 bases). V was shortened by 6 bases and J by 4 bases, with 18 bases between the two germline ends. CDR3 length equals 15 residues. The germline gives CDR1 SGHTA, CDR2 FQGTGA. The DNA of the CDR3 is TGTGCCAGCAGTGACAGTGCGGAGAGATCCACTGAAGCTTTCTTT. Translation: CASSDSAERSTEAFF.

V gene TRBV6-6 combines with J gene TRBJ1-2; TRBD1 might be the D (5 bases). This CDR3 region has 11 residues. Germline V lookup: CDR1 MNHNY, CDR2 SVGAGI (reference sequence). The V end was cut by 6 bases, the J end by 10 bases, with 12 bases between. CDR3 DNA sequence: TGTGCCAGCAGGGAGGGGATTTTCTACACCTTC. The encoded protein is CASREGIFYTF.

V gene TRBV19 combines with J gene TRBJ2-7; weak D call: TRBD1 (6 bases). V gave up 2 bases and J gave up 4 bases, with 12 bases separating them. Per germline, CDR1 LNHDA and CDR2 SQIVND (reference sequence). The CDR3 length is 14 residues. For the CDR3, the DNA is TGTGCCAGTAGTATAAAGGGACACCTATACGAGCAGTACTTC. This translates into CASSIKGHLYEQYF.

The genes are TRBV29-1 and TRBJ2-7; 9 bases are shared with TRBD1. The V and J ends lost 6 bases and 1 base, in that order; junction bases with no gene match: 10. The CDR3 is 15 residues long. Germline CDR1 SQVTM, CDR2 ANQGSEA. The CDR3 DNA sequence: TGCAGCGTCGCCTTTAGGGGACAGGGTTCCTACGAGCAGTACTTC. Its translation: CSVAFRGQGSYEQYF.

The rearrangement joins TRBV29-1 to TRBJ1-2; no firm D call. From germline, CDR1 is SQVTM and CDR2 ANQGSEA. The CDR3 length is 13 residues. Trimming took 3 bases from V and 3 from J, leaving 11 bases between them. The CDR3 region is CSVDGGKDYGYTF. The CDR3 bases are TGCAGCGTTGACGGAGGGAAAGACTATGGCTACACCTTC.

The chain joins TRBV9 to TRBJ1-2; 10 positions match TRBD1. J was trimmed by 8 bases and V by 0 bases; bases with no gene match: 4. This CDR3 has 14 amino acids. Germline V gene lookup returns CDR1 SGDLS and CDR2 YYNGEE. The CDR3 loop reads CASSVAGTGVGYTF. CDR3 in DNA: TGTGCCAGCAGCGTAGCCGGGACAGGGGTAGGCTACACCTTC.

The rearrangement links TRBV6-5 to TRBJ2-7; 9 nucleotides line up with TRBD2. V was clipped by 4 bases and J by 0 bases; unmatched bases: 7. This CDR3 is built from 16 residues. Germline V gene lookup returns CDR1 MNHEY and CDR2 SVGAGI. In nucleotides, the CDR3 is TGTGCCAGCAGTTTCACCAGCGGGGGGCCCTCCTACGAGCAGTACTTC. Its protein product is CASSFTSGGPSYEQYF.

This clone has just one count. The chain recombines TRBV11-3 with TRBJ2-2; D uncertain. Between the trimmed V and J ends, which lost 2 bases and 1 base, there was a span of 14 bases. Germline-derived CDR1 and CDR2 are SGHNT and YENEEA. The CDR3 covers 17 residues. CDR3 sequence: CASSLIRAILNTGELFF. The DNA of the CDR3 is TGTGCCAGCAGCTTAATACGCGCGATACTGAACACCGGGGAGCTGTTTTTT.

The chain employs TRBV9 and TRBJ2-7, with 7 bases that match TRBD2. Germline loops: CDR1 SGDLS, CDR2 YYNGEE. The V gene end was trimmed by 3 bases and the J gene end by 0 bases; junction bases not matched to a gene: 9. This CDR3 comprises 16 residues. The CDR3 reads CASSGDVRTSSYEQYF. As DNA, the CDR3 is TGTGCCAGCAGCGGAGACGTTCGGACTAGCTCCTACGAGCAGTACTTC. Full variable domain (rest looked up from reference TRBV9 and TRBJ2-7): DSGVTQTPKHLITATGQRVTLRCSPRSGDLSVYWYQQSLDQGLQFLIQYYNGEERAKGNILERFSAQQFPDLHSELNLSSLELGDSALYFCASSGDVRTSSYEQYFGPGTRLTVT.

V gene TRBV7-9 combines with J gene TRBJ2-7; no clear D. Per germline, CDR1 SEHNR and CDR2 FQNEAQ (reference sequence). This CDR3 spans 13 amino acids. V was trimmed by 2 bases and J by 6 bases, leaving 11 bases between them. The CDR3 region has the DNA TGTGCCAGCAGCTTACCGATTCAGGCCGAGCAGTACTTC. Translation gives CASSLPIQAEQYF.

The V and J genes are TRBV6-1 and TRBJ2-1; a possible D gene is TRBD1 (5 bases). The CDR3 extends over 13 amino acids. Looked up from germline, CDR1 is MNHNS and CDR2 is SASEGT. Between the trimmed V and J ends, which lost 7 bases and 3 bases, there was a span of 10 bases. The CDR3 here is CASKGSLYNEQFF. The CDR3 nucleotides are TGTGCCAGCAAGGGGTCCCTCTACAATGAGCAGTTCTTC.

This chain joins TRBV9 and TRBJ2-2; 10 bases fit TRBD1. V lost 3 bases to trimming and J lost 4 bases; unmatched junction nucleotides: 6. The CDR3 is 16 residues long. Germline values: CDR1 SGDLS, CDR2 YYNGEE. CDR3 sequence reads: CASSAPGQGSTGELFF. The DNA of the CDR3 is TGTGCCAGCAGCGCCCCGGGACAGGGGAGCACCGGGGAGCTGTTTTTT.

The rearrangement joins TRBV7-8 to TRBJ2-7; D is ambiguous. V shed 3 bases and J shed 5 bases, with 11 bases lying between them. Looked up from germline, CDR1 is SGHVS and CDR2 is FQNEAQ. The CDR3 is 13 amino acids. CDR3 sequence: CASSFLGVHEQYF. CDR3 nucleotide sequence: TGTGCCAGCAGCTTTTTGGGCGTGCACGAGCAGTACTTC.

The CDR3 nucleotides read TGCAGCGTTGACGGGACAGGGAACACTGAAGCTTTCTTT. This gives the protein CSVDGTGNTEAFF. The chain joins TRBV29-1 to TRBJ1-1, with 8 bases aligning to TRBD1. This CDR3 comprises 13 residues. CDR1 and CDR2 (germline): SQVTM, ANQGSEA. V lost 3 bases to trimming and J lost 1 base; unmatched junction nucleotides: 1.

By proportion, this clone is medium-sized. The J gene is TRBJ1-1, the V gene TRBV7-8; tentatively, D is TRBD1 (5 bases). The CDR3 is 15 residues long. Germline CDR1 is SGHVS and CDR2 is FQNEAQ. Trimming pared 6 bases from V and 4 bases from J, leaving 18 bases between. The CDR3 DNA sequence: TGTGCCAGCAGTGACAGTGCGGAGAGATCCACTGAAGCTTTCTTT. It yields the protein CASSDSAERSTEAFF.

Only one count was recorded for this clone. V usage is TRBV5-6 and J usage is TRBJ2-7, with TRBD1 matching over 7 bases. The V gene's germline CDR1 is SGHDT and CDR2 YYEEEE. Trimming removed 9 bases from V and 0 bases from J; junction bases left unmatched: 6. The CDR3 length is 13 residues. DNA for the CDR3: TGTGCCACCCGGGACAGCGCCTCCTACGAGCAGTACTTC. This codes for CATRDSASYEQYF.

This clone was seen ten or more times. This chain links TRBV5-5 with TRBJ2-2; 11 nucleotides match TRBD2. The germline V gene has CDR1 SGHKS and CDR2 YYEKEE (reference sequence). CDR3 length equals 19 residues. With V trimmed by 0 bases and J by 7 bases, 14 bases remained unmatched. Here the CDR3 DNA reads TGTGCCAGCAGCTTGGATATTAGGCTAGCGGGGGGAACTGGCGGGGAGCTGTTTTTT. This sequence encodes CASSLDIRLAGGTGGELFF.